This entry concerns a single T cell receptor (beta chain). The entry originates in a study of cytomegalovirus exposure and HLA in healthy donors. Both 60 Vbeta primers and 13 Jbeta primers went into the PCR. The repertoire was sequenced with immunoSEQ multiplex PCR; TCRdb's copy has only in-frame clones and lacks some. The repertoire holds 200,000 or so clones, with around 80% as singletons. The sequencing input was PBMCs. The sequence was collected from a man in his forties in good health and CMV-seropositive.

The CDR3 DNA follows: TGTGCCAGCAGCTTCCGACAGGCCCCGAACACTGAAGCTTTCTTT. Translation gives CASSFRQAPNTEAFF. This rearrangement joins TRBV21-1 to TRBJ1-1; the D call in the table, TRBD1, was not verified against the DNA. TRBV21-1 is classified as a pseudogene. CDR3 length: 15 residues.